A selection of T cell receptor beta chains follows, all from one sample in a study of blood T cell repertoires in COVID-19. TCRdb's table, derived via immunoSEQ multiplex PCR, lists solely in-frame clones and lacks some. The data show 250,000 to 350,000 clones, 88% seen once. Sequencing was performed on peripheral blood. The receptors shown here come from a woman in her 30s with COVID-19, enrolled during active disease. Both conserved end residues are part of each CDR3. D genes are given only for firm matches. Clone sizes are given selectively: once, few, many, or a class where the clone is expanded.

v_gene	d_gene	j_gene	abundance	CDR3aa	CDR3nt
TRBV4-1	TRBD1	TRBJ1-4	-	CASSLGTGLNEKLFF	TGCGCCAGCAGCCTAGGGACAGGGCTTAATGAAAAACTGTTTTTT
TRBV7-2	TRBD1	TRBJ1-2	once	CASSLKDRGGGYTF	TGTGCCAGCAGCTTAAAGGACAGGGGAGGAGGCTACACCTTC
TRBV2	-	TRBJ2-2	-	CASKEVQVTTGELFF	TGTGCCAGCAAAGAAGTGCAGGTGACCACCGGGGAGCTGTTTTTT
TRBV6-9	-	TRBJ1-2	-	CASTGMPPTYTF	TGTGCCAGCACCGGGATGCCACCCACCTACACCTTC
TRBV4-1	-	TRBJ2-3	-	CASSQEGASSTDTQYF	TGCGCCAGCAGCCAAGAGGGGGCGTCTAGCACAGATACGCAGTATTTT
TRBV27	TRBD1	TRBJ2-7	-	CASSLPGGREQYF	TGTGCCAGCAGTTTACCAGGGGGCCGCGAGCAGTACTTC
TRBV18	-	TRBJ1-6	few	CASSPPSMSSYNSPLHF	TGTGCCAGCTCACCACCATCTATGAGCTCCTATAATTCACCCCTCCACTTT
TRBV6-5	TRBD2	TRBJ2-7	-	CASEGGATYEQYF	TGTGCCAGCGAGGGAGGGGCGACCTACGAGCAGTACTTC
TRBV27	-	TRBJ1-5	-	CASSQKSHFFQPQHF	TGTGCCAGCAGTCAAAAGTCCCACTTTTTTCAGCCCCAGCATTTT
TRBV13	TRBD2	TRBJ2-3	-	CASSPPGFSSGADTQYF	TGTGCCAGCAGCCCGCCGGGGTTTTCTAGCGGCGCAGATACGCAGTATTTT
TRBV30	TRBD2	TRBJ2-3	few	CAWSLAGVTDTQYF	TGTGCCTGGAGTCTAGCGGGAGTGACAGATACGCAGTATTTT
TRBV6-4	-	TRBJ1-1	-	CASPRQSEAFF	TGTGCCAGCCCGAGACAGTCTGAAGCTTTCTTT
TRBV21-1	-	TRBJ2-7	-	CASSRLAGGPYEQYF	TGTGCCAGCAGTCGACTAGCGGGAGGTCCCTACGAGCAGTACTTC
TRBV27	TRBD2	TRBJ2-5	-	CASSRWTSTETQYF	TGTGCCAGCAGCCGATGGACTAGCACGGAGACCCAGTACTTC
TRBV7-9	-	TRBJ1-4	few	CASSSTVTTNEKLFF	TGTGCCAGCAGCTCGACAGTTACAACTAATGAAAAACTGTTTTTT
TRBV7-8	-	TRBJ1-2	-	CASSPLVGGAGGYTF	TGTGCCAGCAGCCCCTTAGTTGGGGGGGCTGGCGGCTACACCTTC
TRBV7-9	-	TRBJ1-4	-	CASSARGITNEKLFF	TGTGCCAGCAGCGCGAGAGGGATAACTAATGAAAAACTGTTTTTT
TRBV19	TRBD2	TRBJ2-7	-	CASSPTSGRFEQYF	TGTGCCAGTAGCCCGACTAGCGGGAGGTTCGAGCAGTACTTC
TRBV5-1	TRBD1	TRBJ1-1	-	CASSRQGTEAFF	TGCGCCAGCAGCCGACAGGGGACTGAAGCTTTCTTT
TRBV5-6	TRBD2	TRBJ2-3	-	CASSLRLAGGPSTDTQYF	TGTGCCAGCAGCCTGCGACTAGCGGGAGGACCTAGCACAGATACGCAGTATTTT
TRBV30	TRBD2	TRBJ2-7	-	CAWSAISGTYEQYF	TGTGCCTGGAGTGCGATTAGCGGGACTTACGAGCAGTACTTC
TRBV30	TRBD1	TRBJ1-6	-	CAWDVPTGWNSPLHF	TGTGCCTGGGATGTACCGACAGGGTGGAATTCACCCCTCCACTTT
TRBV10-3	TRBD2	TRBJ2-5	-	CAISVGGGRAETQYF	TGTGCCATCAGTGTCGGCGGGGGAAGGGCAGAGACCCAGTACTTC
TRBV27	TRBD1	TRBJ1-2	-	CASSFVSATGGRGYTF	TGTGCCAGCAGTTTCGTCTCCGCGACAGGGGGTAGGGGCTACACCTTC
TRBV5-1	-	TRBJ2-1	-	CASSFPADIYNEQFF	TGCGCCAGCAGCTTCCCAGCGGATATTTACAATGAGCAGTTCTTC
TRBV7-8	-	TRBJ2-3	-	CASSFRVGEGTQYF	TGTGCCAGCAGCTTTAGGGTGGGAGAGGGTACGCAGTATTTT
TRBV6-5	-	TRBJ2-3	-	CASDPVGGPDTQYF	TGTGCCAGCGACCCAGTGGGGGGGCCAGATACGCAGTATTTT
TRBV28	TRBD2	TRBJ2-5	once	CASSPLFGGRALETQYF	TGTGCCAGCAGTCCCCTCTTCGGCGGGAGGGCCTTGGAGACCCAGTACTTC
TRBV28	-	TRBJ2-7	few	CASSLQGHSYEQYF	TGTGCCAGCAGTTTACAGGGCCATTCTTACGAGCAGTACTTC
TRBV21-1	-	TRBJ1-2	-	CASSNRDRAGRYTF	TGTGCCAGCAGCAACCGGGACAGGGCCGGCCGCTACACCTTC
TRBV7-6	TRBD1	TRBJ1-6	few	CASSRGQGGSPLHF	TGTGCCAGCAGCAGAGGACAGGGAGGATCACCCCTCCACTTT
TRBV28	-	TRBJ1-4	-	CASSLMGQGGEKLFF	TGTGCCAGCAGTTTAATGGGCCAGGGTGGTGAAAAACTGTTTTTT
TRBV9	TRBD2	TRBJ2-5	-	CASSGEQTSAQETQYF	TGTGCCAGCAGCGGGGAGCAGACTAGCGCTCAAGAGACCCAGTACTTC
TRBV5-1	-	TRBJ1-2	-	CASSLAPERGGYTF	TGCGCCAGCAGCTTGGCCCCGGAGCGAGGTGGCTACACCTTC
TRBV13	TRBD1	TRBJ1-2	-	CASSLSPAGHLGQGMHGYTF	TGTGCCAGCAGCTTAAGCCCGGCTGGGCACCTGGGACAGGGGATGCATGGCTACACCTTC
TRBV5-6	-	TRBJ2-2	-	CASSTGNTGELFF	TGTGCCAGCAGCACGGGAAACACCGGGGAGCTGTTTTTT
TRBV14	TRBD1	TRBJ1-2	-	CASSPGGGYGYTF	TGTGCCAGCAGCCCAGGGGGCGGCTATGGCTACACCTTC
TRBV19	TRBD2	TRBJ2-2	-	CASSIGSVGTSLLRKLFF	TGTGCCAGTAGTATAGGGTCGGTTGGGACTAGTCTCCTAAGGAAGCTGTTTTTT
TRBV7-8	-	TRBJ2-5	-	CASSLRRGKETQYF	TGTGCCAGCAGCTTAAGACGGGGAAAAGAGACCCAGTACTTC
TRBV7-8	-	TRBJ2-7	-	CASSLADKYLPYEQYF	TGTGCCAGCAGCTTAGCTGACAAATACCTTCCCTACGAGCAGTACTTC
TRBV19	TRBD1	TRBJ1-2	-	CASKGQGHNYGYTF	TGTGCCAGTAAGGGACAGGGGCATAACTATGGCTACACCTTC
TRBV6-5	-	TRBJ2-1	-	CASSYQGPPYNEQFF	TGTGCCAGCAGTTACCAGGGGCCTCCCTACAATGAGCAGTTCTTC
TRBV15	TRBD1	TRBJ2-2	-	CATRTDRDTGELFF	TGTGCCACCAGGACGGACAGGGACACCGGGGAGCTGTTTTTT
TRBV9	TRBD2	TRBJ2-3	-	CASSGREGGAAISTDTQYF	TGTGCCAGCAGCGGCAGGGAGGGAGGGGCGGCTATAAGCACAGATACGCAGTATTTT
TRBV30	-	TRBJ1-6	-	CAWSVQRSNSPLHF	TGTGCCTGGAGTGTACAACGGAGTAATTCACCCCTCCACTTT
TRBV19	-	TRBJ1-1	-	CASSLRRPLGDTEAFF	TGTGCCAGTAGCTTAAGACGTCCCCTCGGGGACACTGAAGCTTTCTTT
TRBV11-2	TRBD1	TRBJ1-3	-	CASSPQGMGGNTIYF	TGTGCCAGCAGCCCACAGGGGATGGGTGGAAACACCATATATTTT
TRBV21-1	-	TRBJ2-7	-	CASSKGVAHYEQYF	TGTGCCAGCAGCAAAGGGGTAGCCCACTACGAGCAGTACTTC
TRBV7-9	TRBD1	TRBJ2-5	-	CASSFSTGEKKETQYF	TGTGCCAGCAGCTTTTCAACAGGGGAGAAGAAAGAGACCCAGTACTTC
TRBV6-5	TRBD1	TRBJ1-2	-	CASSYQGQGIRGYTF	TGTGCCAGCAGTTACCAGGGACAGGGAATTCGCGGCTACACCTTC
TRBV5-1	TRBD1	TRBJ1-6	-	CASKTGTGFNSPLHF	TGCGCCAGCAAAACCGGGACAGGGTTCAATTCACCCCTCCACTTT
TRBV5-4	TRBD2	TRBJ2-3	-	CASSLARLAGGGDTQYF	TGTGCCAGCAGCTTGGCCCGACTAGCGGGAGGGGGAGATACGCAGTATTTT
TRBV18	TRBD2	TRBJ2-1	-	CASSPQRGSYNEQFF	TGTGCCAGCTCCCCTCAGCGGGGGTCCTACAATGAGCAGTTCTTC
TRBV28	TRBD1	TRBJ1-2	few	CASSSLTYGQGGERGYGYTF	TGTGCCAGCAGTTCCCTCACCTATGGACAGGGGGGAGAACGCGGCTATGGCTACACCTTC